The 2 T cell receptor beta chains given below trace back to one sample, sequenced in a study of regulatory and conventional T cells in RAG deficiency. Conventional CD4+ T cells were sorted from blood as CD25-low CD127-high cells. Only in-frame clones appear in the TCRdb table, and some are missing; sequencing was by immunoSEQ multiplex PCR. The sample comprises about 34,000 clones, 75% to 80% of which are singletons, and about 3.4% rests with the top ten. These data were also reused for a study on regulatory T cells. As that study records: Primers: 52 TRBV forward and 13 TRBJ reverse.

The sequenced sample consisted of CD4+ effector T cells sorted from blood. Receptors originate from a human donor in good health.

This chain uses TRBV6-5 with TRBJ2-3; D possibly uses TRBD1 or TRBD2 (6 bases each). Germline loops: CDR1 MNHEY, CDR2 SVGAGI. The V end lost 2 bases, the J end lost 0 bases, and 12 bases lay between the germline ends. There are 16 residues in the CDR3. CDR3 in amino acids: CASSYGGRKSTDTQYF. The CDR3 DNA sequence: TGTGCCAGCAGTTACGGGGGGCGGAAGAGCACAGATACGCAGTATTTT.

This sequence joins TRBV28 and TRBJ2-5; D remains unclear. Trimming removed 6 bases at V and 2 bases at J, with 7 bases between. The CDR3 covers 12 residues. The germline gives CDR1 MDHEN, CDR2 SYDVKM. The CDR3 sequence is CASSRLQETQYF. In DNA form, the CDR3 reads TGTGCCAGCAGCCGCCTTCAAGAGACCCAGTACTTC. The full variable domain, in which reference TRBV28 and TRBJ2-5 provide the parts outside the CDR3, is DVKVTQSSRYLVKRTGEKVFLECVQDMDHENMFWYRQDPGLGLRLIYFSYDVKMKEKGDIPEGYSVSREKKERFSLILESASTNQTSMYLCASSRLQETQYFGPGTRLLVL.